This entry concerns a single TCR beta chain. This specimen comes from a study of human T cells and chemical hapten exposure. Study context: Yields of TCR per sample differed, chiefly owing to small differences in pooled library volume.

Germline lookup yields CDR1 LGHNA and CDR2 YSLEER. The CDR3 totals 14 residues. Trimming cost V 2 bases and J 4 bases, with 11 bases left between them. Original processing methods: Individual samples carried between roughly 23,224 and 750,000 TCRs, with 95,638 as the median. One entry per CDR3 protein, called by TCRdb with MiXCR from the RACE reads. None of the V and J calls come from the authors' own analysis; TCRdb made them. The sample consists of more than 95,000 distinct CDR3 sequences, less than 40% of them appearing once. Time point of the sample: patch test 3, about 24 weeks after DPC sensitization. Treatment given: therapeutic diphenylcyclopropenone sensitization with weekly scalp DPC.

This chain uses TRBV4-3 with TRBJ1-1; weak D call: TRBD1 (6 bases). The material was whole blood, obtained in connection with sensitization to the hapten diphenylcyclopropenone (DPC). The receptor comes from a man aged 35 to 55 with alopecia areata. Some clones in this sample may be carry-over from other donors' samples. The CDR3 DNA reads TGCGCCAGCAGCCAATCAGGGGCTAGCACTGAAGCTTTCTTT. This encodes CASSQSGASTEAFF.